The 20 T cell receptor beta chains given below trace back to one sample, sequenced in a study of T cell responses to AZD1222 COVID-19 vaccine. The assay was immunoSEQ multiplex PCR, and TCRdb's table has in-frame clones only and misses some. Of some 84,000 clones listed, roughly 85% were seen once; the top ten hold around 10%. The sequenced sample was peripheral blood, obtained 28 days after the second AZD1222 dose. These receptors were collected from an adult who received the AZD1222 COVID-19 vaccine.

The rearrangement uses TRBV5-1 and TRBJ1-2; TRBD1 is a possible D gene (5 bases). The CDR3 is 14 residues long. Looked up from germline, CDR1 is SGHRS and CDR2 is YFSETQ. The V and J ends lost 0 bases and 2 bases respectively, with 8 bases between them. The CDR3 region is CASSLVGQNYGYTF. The CDR3 DNA sequence: TGCGCCAGCAGCTTGGTCGGACAAAACTATGGCTACACCTTC.

V gene TRBV29-1 combines with J gene TRBJ2-1; 7 bases are shared with TRBD1. The CDR3 contains 16 residues. Germline CDR1 SQVTM, CDR2 ANQGSEA. V lost 3 bases and J lost 1; bases outside the gene matches: 9. The CDR3 nucleotides read TGCAGCGTTGATCAGGTAGGGGGCAGGTCCTACAATGAGCAGTTCTTC. The encoded protein is CSVDQVGGRSYNEQFF.

V and J are TRBV28 and TRBJ2-5; 9 positions match TRBD1. Germline values: CDR1 MDHEN, CDR2 SYDVKM. The V gene end was trimmed by 6 bases and the J gene end by 4 bases; junction bases not matched to a gene: 15. The CDR3 has 17 amino acids. The CDR3 sequence: CASSSTGGDQRGETQYF. DNA for the CDR3: TGTGCCAGCAGCTCCACAGGGGGCGATCAGCGTGGAGAGACCCAGTACTTC.

V is TRBV7-3 and J is TRBJ1-1; the D is unclear. Trimming removed 3 bases from V and 1 base from J, with 6 bases in between. Germline V gene lookup returns CDR1 SGHTA and CDR2 FQGTGA. CDR3 length equals 13 residues. The CDR3 is CASSFYGNTEAFF. The CDR3 DNA reads TGTGCCAGCAGCTTTTACGGGAACACTGAAGCTTTCTTT.

The J gene is TRBJ1-6, the V gene TRBV5-1; D uncertain. The CDR3 covers 15 residues. Trimming took off 0 bases at V and 8 bases at J, with 12 bases between the two ends. CDR1 and CDR2 from the germline V gene are SGHRS and YFSETQ. The chain's CDR3 is CASSLEPGRDSPLHF. For the CDR3, the DNA is TGCGCCAGCAGCTTGGAACCTGGCCGGGATTCACCCCTCCACTTT.

This clone was seen just once. The CDR3 region has the DNA TGTGCCAGCAGCCCATTCAGGGCGGGGGGGGAGACCCAGTACTTC. Encoded protein: CASSPFRAGGETQYF. The gene calls are TRBV7-2 and TRBJ2-5; TRBD2 matches 9 bases. This CDR3 has 15 residues. CDR1 and CDR2 from the germline V gene are SGHTA and FQGNSA. V was clipped by 5 bases and J by 5 bases; unmatched bases: 9. The full variable domain, rest sourced from reference TRBV7-2 and TRBJ2-5, is GAGVSQSPSNKVTEKGKDVELRCDPISGHTALYWYRQSLGQGLEFLIYFQGNSAPDKSGLPSDRFSAERTGGSVSTLTIQRTQQEDSAVYLCASSPFRAGGETQYFGPGTRLLVL.

The chain has TRBV29-1 and TRBJ1-3; TRBD1 might be the D (6 bases). The CDR3 covers 20 residues. Germline CDR1 reads SQVTM; CDR2 reads ANQGSEA. With 0 bases removed from V and 0 bases from J, the gap between germline ends came to 24 bases. In nucleotides, the CDR3 is TGCAGCGTTGAAGATCGGGGGACATTGCAGGGCCGCTACTCTGGAAACACCATATATTTT. Its protein is CSVEDRGTLQGRYSGNTIYF.

This clone has just one count. This chain links TRBV14 with TRBJ2-2; perhaps D is TRBD1 or TRBD2 (6 bases each). This CDR3 spans 14 amino acids. Trimming shortened V by 4 bases and J by 5 bases, and 11 bases separated the two germline ends. CDR1 and CDR2 from the germline V gene are SGHDN and FVKESK. CDR3 coding DNA: TGTGCCAGCAGCCTCACGGGGGCTACCGGGGAGCTGTTTTTT. Translating gives CASSLTGATGELFF.

This clone was detected once. The rearrangement links TRBV19 to TRBJ2-7, with D tentatively TRBD2 (7 bases). Trimming cost V 6 bases and J 3 bases, with 15 bases left between them. CDR1 and CDR2 from the germline V gene are LNHDA and SQIVND (reference sequence). This CDR3 contains 14 residues. The CDR3 DNA is TGTGCCAGTAGCCGCGGGGGCGACCTCTACGAGCAGTACTTC. It specifies CASSRGGDLYEQYF.

This rearrangement joins TRBV28 to TRBJ1-2, with D perhaps TRBD1 (5 bases). Per the germline V gene, CDR1 is MDHEN and CDR2 is SYDVKM. The CDR3 runs 15 residues. V was trimmed by 4 bases and J by 5 bases, leaving 17 bases between them. The CDR3 is CASSSDRQPVYGYTF. The CDR3 DNA is TGTGCCAGCAGTTCGGACCGACAGCCGGTTTATGGCTACACCTTC.

A remark on this clone: Different DNA sequences within this sample yield the same CDR3. The chain has TRBV2 and TRBJ1-2, with D uncertain. V was cut by 1 base and J by 2 bases, with 5 bases left in between. CDR1 SNHLY and CDR2 FYNNEI come from the germline V gene. This CDR3 is built from 13 residues. This CDR3 reads CASSEVPNYGYTF. As DNA, the CDR3 is TGTGCCAGCAGTGAAGTCCCAAACTATGGCTACACCTTC. Full variable domain (rest looked up from reference TRBV2 and TRBJ1-2): EPEVTQTPSHQVTQMGQEVILRCVPISNHLYFYWYRQILGQKVEFLVSFYNNEISEKSEIFDDQFSVERPDGSNFTLKIRSTKLEDSAMYFCASSEVPNYGYTFGSGTRLTVV.

The gene calls are TRBV27 and TRBJ1-2; 7 bases align to TRBD1. In germline, CDR1 is MNHEY, CDR2 SMNVEV (reference sequence). V lost 3 bases and J lost 1; bases outside the gene matches: 8. CDR3 length equals 16 residues. CDR3 in DNA: TGTGCCAGCAGTTTGTTGACAGGGAGGGTTAACTATGGCTACACCTTC. Translation gives CASSLLTGRVNYGYTF.

The V and J genes are TRBV25-1 and TRBJ2-3; tentatively, D is TRBD2 (7 bases). The CDR3 is 18 residues long. V was trimmed by 6 bases and J by 1 base, leaving 23 bases between them. Looked up from germline, CDR1 is MGHDK and CDR2 is SYGVNS. CDR3 in DNA: TGTGCCAGCAGCACAACTACGACGGGGGGCTTCGGCACAGATACGCAGTATTTT. Translating it yields CASSTTTTGGFGTDTQYF. The whole variable domain, filled in from reference TRBV25-1 and TRBJ2-3, reads EADIYQTPRYLVIGTGKKITLECSQTMGHDKMYWYQQDPGMELHLIHYSYGVNSTEKGDLSSESTVSRIRTEHFPLTLESARPSHTSQYLCASSTTTTGGFGTDTQYFGPGTRLTVL.

The chain has TRBV7-3 and TRBJ2-5, with D perhaps matching TRBD2 (6 bases). Trimming shortened V by 3 bases and J by 4 bases, and 15 bases separated the two germline ends. Germline-derived CDR1 and CDR2 are SGHTA and FQGTGA. The CDR3 covers 15 residues. The CDR3 loop reads CASSFGGAPGETQYF. As DNA, the CDR3 is TGTGCCAGCAGCTTTGGCGGGGCCCCCGGAGAGACCCAGTACTTC.

Here the CDR3 reads CASRGGSGNTIYF. CDR3 DNA: TGTGCCAGCAGAGGGGGTTCTGGAAACACCATATATTTT. This chain connects TRBV4-2 to TRBJ1-3, with D possibly TRBD1 on 6 matching bases. V lost 6 bases and J lost 1, with 7 bases in between. The germline gives CDR1 LGHNA, CDR2 YNFKEQ. This CDR3 spans 13 amino acids.

The CDR3 loop reads CSVSTGGLDTQYF. In nucleotides, the CDR3 is TGCAGCGTTTCGACAGGGGGCTTAGATACGCAGTATTTT. The V gene is TRBV29-1, the J gene TRBJ2-3; 10 positions agree with TRBD1. This CDR3 spans 13 amino acids. From germline, CDR1 is SQVTM and CDR2 ANQGSEA. Losses at the gene ends were 5 bases for V and 5 bases for J; bases not matched to a gene: 4.

The chain uses TRBV5-8 and TRBJ1-5; D is undetermined. From germline, CDR1 is SGHTS and CDR2 YDEGEE. This CDR3 is built from 12 residues. Trimming pared 3 bases from V and 4 bases from J, leaving 5 bases between. Written as DNA, the CDR3 is TGTGCCAGCAGCTGGCCTAATCAGCCCCAGCATTTT. This encodes CASSWPNQPQHF.

This chain joins TRBV2 and TRBJ1-2; the D is unclear. V was shortened by 1 base and J by 6 bases, with 18 bases between the two germline ends. CDR3 size: 16 residues. Germline-derived CDR1 and CDR2 are SNHLY and FYNNEI. The CDR3 sequence is CASSEVAPGPLNGYTF. DNA for the CDR3: TGTGCCAGCAGTGAAGTGGCCCCCGGTCCACTAAATGGCTACACCTTC.

V and J are TRBV7-9 and TRBJ2-7, with a tentative D call TRBD2 (5 bases). Trimming stripped 1 base from V and 9 bases from J, with 16 bases between. The CDR3 consists of 14 residues. Germline V gene data show CDR1 as SEHNR and CDR2 as FQNEAQ (reference sequence). The CDR3 DNA reads TGTGCCAGCAGCTTAGAGGAGGAAGGAGAATGGCAGTACTTC. This gives the protein CASSLEEEGEWQYF.

This chain links TRBV7-2 with TRBJ1-3; no clear D gene. Between the trimmed V and J ends, which lost 1 base and 0 bases, there was a span of 7 bases. CDR1 SGHTA and CDR2 FQGNSA come from the germline V gene. This CDR3 is built from 15 residues. The CDR3 DNA follows: TGTGCCAGCAGCTTAGGGCCCAGCTCTGGAAACACCATATATTTT. It translates to CASSLGPSSGNTIYF.